This T cell receptor (beta chain) originates from a study of CD8 T cells in ankylosing spondylitis. Overall study results and limits: What seemed typical of ankylosing spondylitis blood was a TCR beta motif built from fewer than ten highly homologous variants.

This clonotype came up a few times. Its antigen is not known. The J segment lost 6 bases and the V segment lost 2 bases, leaving 1 base of the junction unmatched. The CDR3 consists of 13 residues. CDR1 is DFQATT, CDR2 SNEGSKA, per germline (reference sequence). Quantitative molecular-barcoded 5'-RACE generated the TCR beta libraries. TCRdb re-analysed the 5' RACE reads in MiXCR, keeping a single row per CDR3 protein. Here the sample spans approximately 540,000 distinct CDR3 sequences, about 12% being singletons. The chain employs TRBV20-1 and TRBJ2-1; 10 bases line up with TRBD2. The origin of this receptor is a male donor with ankylosing spondylitis. The specimen was blood, either unsorted or a sorted T cell fraction (not recorded which). The CDR3 bases are TGCAGTGCTAGACTAGCGGGAGCCAATGAGCAGTTCTTC. This sequence encodes CSARLAGANEQFF.